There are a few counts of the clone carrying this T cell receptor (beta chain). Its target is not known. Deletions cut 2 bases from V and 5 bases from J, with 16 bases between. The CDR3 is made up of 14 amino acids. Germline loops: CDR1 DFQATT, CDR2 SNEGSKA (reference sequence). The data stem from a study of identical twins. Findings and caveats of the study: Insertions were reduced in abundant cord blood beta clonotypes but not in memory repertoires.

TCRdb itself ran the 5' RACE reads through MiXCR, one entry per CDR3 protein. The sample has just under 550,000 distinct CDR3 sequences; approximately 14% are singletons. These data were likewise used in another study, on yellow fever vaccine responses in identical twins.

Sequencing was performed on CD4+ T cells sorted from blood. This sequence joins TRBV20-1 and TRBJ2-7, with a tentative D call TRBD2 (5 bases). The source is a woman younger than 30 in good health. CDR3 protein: CSARSVSGSDEQYF. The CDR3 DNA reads TGCAGTGCTAGAAGCGTGTCGGGGTCTGACGAGCAGTACTTC.